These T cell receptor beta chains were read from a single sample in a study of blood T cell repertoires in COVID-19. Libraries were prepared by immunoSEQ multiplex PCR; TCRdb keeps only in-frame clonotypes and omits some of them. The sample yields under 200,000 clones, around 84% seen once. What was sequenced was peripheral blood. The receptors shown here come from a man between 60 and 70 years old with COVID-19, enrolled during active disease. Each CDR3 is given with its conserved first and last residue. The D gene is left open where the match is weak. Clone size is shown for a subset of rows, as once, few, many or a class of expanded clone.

DNA: TGTGCCAGCAGCTTCGGACAGGGGAAGAATCAGCCCCAGCATTTT
CDR3: CASSFGQGKNQPQHF
V: TRBV7-2
length: 15
size: NA
D: TRBD1
J: TRBJ1-5

DNA: TGTGCCATCAGTGGACTAGGAGGGGATGAGCAGTTCTTC
CDR3: CAISGLGGDEQFF
V: TRBV10-3
length: 13
size: NA
D: NA
J: TRBJ2-1

DNA: TGTGCCAGCAGATACGATGGCCGCATGAACACTGAAGCTTTCTTT
CDR3: CASRYDGRMNTEAFF
V: TRBV6-6
length: 15
size: NA
D: NA
J: TRBJ1-1

DNA: TGTGCCAGCAGTTTAGCGGGACTAAACACAGATACGCAGTATTTT
CDR3: CASSLAGLNTDTQYF
V: TRBV9
length: 15
size: NA
D: TRBD2
J: TRBJ2-3

DNA: TGTGCCAGCAGCGTAGGTGGACAGCCTAACTATGGCTACACCTTC
CDR3: CASSVGGQPNYGYTF
V: TRBV9
length: 15
size: NA
D: NA
J: TRBJ1-2

DNA: TGTGCCAGCCGGGACAGGCAGAACACCGGGGAGCTGTTTTTT
CDR3: CASRDRQNTGELFF
V: TRBV6-5
length: 14
size: NA
D: TRBD1
J: TRBJ2-2

DNA: TGTGCCAGCAGCTTGGCCTTACTAGCGGGAGGGTACAATGAGCAGTTCTTC
CDR3: CASSLALLAGGYNEQFF
V: TRBV5-4
length: 17
size: once
D: TRBD2
J: TRBJ2-1

DNA: TGTGCCAGCAGCCCCTTTGGGGGGAATTCACCCCTCCACTTT
CDR3: CASSPFGGNSPLHF
V: TRBV14
length: 14
size: NA
D: NA
J: TRBJ1-6

DNA: TGTGCCAGCCAGGACAGGGTACGTTACAATGAGCAGTTCTTC
CDR3: CASQDRVRYNEQFF
V: TRBV7-8
length: 14
size: NA
D: TRBD1
J: TRBJ2-1

DNA: TGCAGCGTTGATCTGGGGGGAAGACAAGAGACCCAGTACTTC
CDR3: CSVDLGGRQETQYF
V: TRBV29-1
length: 14
size: NA
D: NA
J: TRBJ2-5

DNA: TGTGCCAGCTCACCCCCCCCTAGCGGGGGCTACTACAATGAGCAGTTCTTC
CDR3: CASSPPPSGGYYNEQFF
V: TRBV18
length: 17
size: NA
D: TRBD2
J: TRBJ2-1

DNA: TGTGCCAGCAGTAGCGGAGCGAACACCGGGGAGCTGTTTTTT
CDR3: CASSSGANTGELFF
V: TRBV6-4
length: 14
size: NA
D: NA
J: TRBJ2-2

DNA: TGCGCCAGCAGCTGGACTAGCGGAGGGTACTACGAGCAGTACTTC
CDR3: CASSWTSGGYYEQYF
V: TRBV5-1
length: 15
size: NA
D: TRBD2
J: TRBJ2-7

DNA: TGCGCCAGCAGCTTATCCGGGACAGGGTATGAAAAACTGTTTTTT
CDR3: CASSLSGTGYEKLFF
V: TRBV5-1
length: 15
size: NA
D: TRBD1
J: TRBJ1-4

DNA: TGTGCCAGCAGTTGGCTAGGGGACAATCAGCCCCAGCATTTT
CDR3: CASSWLGDNQPQHF
V: TRBV6-2/TRBV6-3
length: 14
size: NA
D: NA
J: TRBJ1-5

DNA: TGCGCCAGCAGCTTGCCGGGACTAGCGGGTGGCACAGATACGCAGTATTTT
CDR3: CASSLPGLAGGTDTQYF
V: TRBV5-1
length: 17
size: NA
D: TRBD2
J: TRBJ2-3